The sequence of this TCR beta chain was determined in a study of shared clonotypes between healthy human individuals. Background on the study: In total, the donors were two women and a few men aged 18 to 49. Study-wide findings and caveats: What rarefaction showed was incomplete sorted-subset sequencing despite large depth.

On this clone itself: The antigen remains unidentified. This sample includes further DNA sequences coding for the same CDR3.

Trimming cost V 4 bases and J 6 bases, with 4 bases left between them. The germline CDR1 and CDR2 sequences are SGDLS and YYNGEE. CDR3 length: 11 amino acids. The naive CD8 subset, CD45RO-negative cells positively selected for CCR7, excluded terminally differentiated effector memory CD45RA+ cells. The table came from immunoSEQ multiplex PCR; TCRdb's copy has only in-frame clones and leaves some out. The sample has around 1.9 million clones, around 95% seen once. Sequences were obtained from naive CD8+ T cells from PBMCs. This clonotype was sampled from a man aged 18 to 30 in good health. Some clones in this sample may be carry-over from other donors' samples. The V gene is TRBV9, the J gene TRBJ2-2; D gene uncertain. CDR3 sequence: CASSLPGELFF. CDR3 nucleotide sequence: TGTGCCAGCAGCCTTCCCGGGGAGCTGTTTTTT.